This TCR beta chain was identified during a study of T cells in Graves' hyperthyroidism and ophthalmopathy. On the study more broadly: Upon initial diagnosis and before any treatment, peripheral blood was collected.

The study, taken as a whole, reports: The model anticipated ophthalmopathy a median around six months pre-onset.

The CDR3 length is 16 residues. V lost 2 bases and J lost 3, with 16 bases in between. Germline values: CDR1 SGHAT, CDR2 FQNNGV. Hyperthyroidism had been newly diagnosed in patients aged 18 to 65, and its duration was under 2 months. This clonotype has just a few counts. Its antigen is not identified. RNA transcripts served as the template for amplifying TCR beta CDR3 regions. The HTBI primer set served for first-round RT-PCR of the TCR CDR3. TCRdb analysed the multiplex PCR reads with MiXCR anew, one entry per CDR3 protein. The sample shows 250,000 to 300,000 distinct CDR3 sequences, approximately 13% of them seen only once.

Material for sequencing was blood. The genes are TRBV11-2 and TRBJ1-1; D might be TRBD1 (6 bases). The sequence derives from a woman in her forties with Graves' hyperthyroidism. The CDR3 spells CASSLPRQGMHTEAFF. As DNA, the CDR3 is TGTGCCAGCAGCTTACCCCGGCAGGGGATGCACACTGAAGCTTTCTTT. Full variable domain (missing parts from reference TRBV11-2 and TRBJ1-1): EAGVAQSPRYKIIEKRQSVAFWCNPISGHATLYWYQQILGQGPKLLIQFQNNGVVDDSQLPKDRFSAERLKGVDSTLKIQPAKLEDSAVYLCASSLPRQGMHTEAFFGQGTRLTVV.